These 27 T cell receptor beta chains share one sample of origin, sequenced in a study of T cells in Graves' hyperthyroidism and ophthalmopathy. RNA transcripts served as the template for amplifying TCR beta CDR3 regions. First-round RT-PCR with HTBI primers amplified the TCR CDR3 region. TCRdb fed the multiplex PCR reads into MiXCR, producing one record per CDR3 protein. The table has around 380,000 distinct CDR3 sequences, approximately 12% seen once. The sequenced sample was blood. The receptors were sampled from a man younger than 45 with Graves' hyperthyroidism that later progressed to Graves' ophthalmopathy.

At least ten counts were recorded for this clonotype. The V call is TRBV28, the J call TRBJ2-7, with a weak D call TRBD2 (5 bases). CDR1 is MDHEN, CDR2 SYDVKM, per germline. The length of the CDR3 is 14 residues. V was clipped by 2 bases and J by 4 bases, with 12 bases between them. CDR3 protein: CASSLEGYGYEQYF. CDR3 bases: TGTGCCAGCAGTTTAGAGGGCTACGGATACGAGCAGTACTTC.

Here the CDR3 reads CASSEAGAGGREKLFF. CDR3 DNA sequence: TGTGCCAGCAGTGAAGCAGGGGCAGGGGGCAGGGAAAAACTGTTTTTT. This chain uses TRBV6-1 with TRBJ1-4; 8 positions agree with TRBD1. The V segment lost 0 bases and the J segment 8 bases; nucleotides outside the gene matches: 8. Germline V lookup: CDR1 MNHNS, CDR2 SASEGT. This CDR3 is 16 amino acids long.

This clonotype was seen repeatedly, ten times or more. J is TRBJ1-2 and V is TRBV28; 9 bases match TRBD1. J was trimmed by 8 bases and V by 6 bases; bases with no gene match: 7. Germline CDR1 is MDHEN and CDR2 is SYDVKM. CDR3 length: 13 amino acids. This CDR3 is CASSPTGGRGYTF. CDR3 sequence (DNA): TGTGCCAGCAGCCCGACAGGGGGTCGGGGCTACACCTTC.

This clonotype appeared a few times. CDR3 nucleotides: TGTGCCAGCAGCCAGATGGGGGGGGCATCTGGAAACACCATATATTTT. It is translated as CASSQMGGASGNTIYF. The V gene is TRBV7-8, the J gene TRBJ1-3; D possibly corresponds to TRBD1 (6 bases). The CDR3 has 16 amino acids. Germline V gives CDR1 SGHVS, CDR2 FQNEAQ. The V end lost 5 bases, the J end lost 1 base, and 15 bases lay between the germline ends.

The chain links TRBV5-1 to TRBJ2-3; D is unclear. The germline gives CDR1 SGHRS, CDR2 YFSETQ. The CDR3 consists of 16 residues. Trimming stripped 2 bases from V and 1 base from J, with 14 bases between. The CDR3 DNA sequence: TGCGCCAGCAGCTTAAGAAGGGCCCAGGGCACAGATACGCAGTATTTT. It translates to CASSLRRAQGTDTQYF.

The table lists this clonotype with a few counts. The chain joins TRBV20-1 to TRBJ2-2; the match to TRBD1 covers 7 bases. The CDR3 runs 14 residues. Germline-derived CDR1 and CDR2 are DFQATT and SNEGSKA (reference sequence). Germline trimming cut 7 bases from V and 4 bases from J; bases unmatched to any gene: 9. In DNA, the CDR3 is TGCAGTGAGACAGGGAGAGGGTCCACCGGGGAGCTGTTTTTT. Protein sequence: CSETGRGSTGELFF.

This clonotype was found many times. The chain carries TRBV5-1 and TRBJ1-1, with 7 nucleotides matching TRBD1. The trim removed 5 bases at V and 0 bases at J, leaving 7 bases unmatched. CDR3 length equals 15 residues. Germline loops: CDR1 SGHRS, CDR2 YFSETQ. The CDR3 loop is CASRPRTGLNTEAFF. DNA for the CDR3: TGCGCCAGCAGACCCAGGACAGGATTGAACACTGAAGCTTTCTTT.

In this sample, this clonotype turned up many times. This rearrangement joins TRBV7-9 to TRBJ1-1, with unresolved D. This CDR3 region has 14 residues. CDR1 and CDR2 (germline): SEHNR, FQNEAQ (reference sequence). V shed 1 base and J shed 6 bases, with 12 bases lying between them. The CDR3 is CASSLEWEASEAFF. CDR3 in DNA: TGTGCCAGCAGCTTAGAGTGGGAGGCCTCTGAAGCTTTCTTT.

A single count supports this clonotype. The chain uses TRBV5-1 and TRBJ2-5; weak D call: TRBD1 (5 bases). In germline, CDR1 is SGHRS, CDR2 YFSETQ. The CDR3 loop spans 13 amino acids. V gave up 2 bases and J gave up 5 bases, with 10 bases separating them. CDR3 in amino acids: CASSFAAGETQYF. CDR3 in DNA: TGCGCCAGCAGCTTTGCAGCAGGGGAGACCCAGTACTTC.

A note on this clonotype: Sequence at one end of the junction differs from germline and may be a read error. The chain is built from TRBV6-2 or TRBV6-3 and TRBJ1-2; 8 positions agree with TRBD1. The V gene's germline CDR1 is MNHEY and CDR2 SVGEGT. The CDR3 is 15 amino acids. The DNA of the CDR3 is TGTGCCAGCAGGATCGGACAGGGTTTCCCAGGTGGCTACGCCTTC. Translating it yields CASRIGQGFPGGYAF.

This clonotype was counted at least ten times. The chain is built from TRBV7-3 and TRBJ2-2; 8 bases match TRBD1. The J segment lost 5 bases and the V segment lost 3 bases, leaving 2 bases of the junction unmatched. This CDR3 has 14 residues. CDR1 and CDR2 (germline): SGHTA, FQGTGA. CDR3 coding DNA: TGTGCCAGCAGCTTGGACAGGGAGACCGGGGAGCTGTTTTTT. Protein: CASSLDRETGELFF.

This clonotype was found many times. This rearrangement joins TRBV11-2 to TRBJ2-2, with 9 bases matching TRBD1. Trimming cost V 3 bases and J 5 bases; bases outside gene matches: 4. Germline V gene data show CDR1 as SGHAT and CDR2 as FQNNGV. This CDR3 region has 15 residues. The CDR3 loop reads CASSFLGTGTGELFF. The DNA of the CDR3 is TGTGCCAGCAGCTTTCTCGGGACAGGGACCGGGGAGCTGTTTTTT.

With regard to this clonotype: The junction shows a germline mismatch at one end, possibly a read error. The gene calls are TRBV11-2 and TRBJ2-2, with D maybe TRBD1 (5 bases). There are 13 residues in the CDR3. CDR1 is SGHAT, CDR2 FQNNGV, per germline. The CDR3 nucleotides read TGTGCCAGCAGCCTAGACAGTACCAGGGAGCTGTTTTTT. Its translation is CASSLDSTRELFF.

The V gene is TRBV5-8, the J gene TRBJ1-6; D is uncertain. V was shortened by 1 base and J by 0 bases, with 5 bases between the two germline ends. The length of the CDR3 is 15 residues. The germline V gene encodes CDR1 SGHTS and CDR2 YDEGEE. CDR3 coding DNA: TGTGCCAGCAGCTTGACCTACTCCTATAATTCACCCCTCCACTTT. Encoded protein: CASSLTYSYNSPLHF.

The chain couples TRBV12-3 or TRBV12-4 to TRBJ2-6, with D hard to call. The CDR3 has 17 residues. Deletions cut 4 bases from V and 0 bases from J, with 13 bases between. The DNA of the CDR3 is TGTGCCAGCAGTTCGCACCTCTACTACTCTGGGGCCAACGTCCTGACTTTC. Amino acids: CASSSHLYYSGANVLTF.

This clonotype was seen many times. CDR3 in amino acids: CASSLKRQANTGELFF. DNA of the CDR3: TGTGCCAGCAGTTTAAAAAGACAAGCGAACACCGGGGAGCTGTTTTTT. The V and J genes are TRBV12-3 or TRBV12-4 and TRBJ2-2; D is ambiguous. The CDR3 covers 16 residues. The V gene lost 2 bases and the J gene lost 0 bases, with 10 bases spanning the gap.

The chain links TRBV12-3 or TRBV12-4 to TRBJ2-2, with no clear D. This CDR3 comprises 11 residues. V dropped 4 bases and J dropped 10 bases, with 7 bases sitting between them. Here the CDR3 DNA reads TGTGCCAGCAGTTCCCCTTCGGAGCTGTTTTTT. The encoded protein is CASSSPSELFF.

This clonotype was found a few times. This chain uses TRBV5-1 with TRBJ2-6; 7 nucleotides agree with TRBD2. The CDR3 is made up of 16 amino acids. Unmatched junction bases numbered 2, after V lost 2 bases and J lost 0 bases. The germline CDR1 and CDR2 sequences are SGHRS and YFSETQ. The CDR3 is CASSFGEGSGANVLTF. CDR3 nucleotide sequence: TGCGCCAGCAGCTTTGGGGAGGGCTCTGGGGCCAACGTCCTGACTTTC. Full variable domain (outside the CDR3, taken from reference TRBV5-1 and TRBJ2-6): KAGVTQTPRYLIKTRGQQVTLSCSPISGHRSVSWYQQTPGQGLQFLFEYFSETQRNKGNFPGRFSGRQFSNSRSEMNVSTLELGDSALYLCASSFGEGSGANVLTFGAGSRLTVL.

Ten or more counts support this clonotype. This chain uses TRBV2 with TRBJ1-1, with D possibly being TRBD1 (5 bases). This CDR3 has 14 residues. Germline lookup yields CDR1 SNHLY and CDR2 FYNNEI. The V end was cut by 3 bases, the J end by 3 bases, with 11 bases between. DNA of the CDR3: TGTGCCAGCAGTGATAGGGGCGTGTACACTGAAGCTTTCTTT. This sequence encodes CASSDRGVYTEAFF.

This clonotype was seen a few times. The rearrangement uses TRBV29-1 and TRBJ2-7; possibly TRBD1 for D (6 bases). V was clipped by 3 bases and J by 5 bases, with 8 bases between them. The CDR3 consists of 11 residues. CDR1 is SQVTM and CDR2 is ANQGSEA in the germline V gene. CDR3 bases: TGCAGCGTTGAGGACAGAGACGAGCAGTACTTC. It is translated as CSVEDRDEQYF.

This clonotype was counted at least ten times. The chain combines TRBV12-3 or TRBV12-4 with TRBJ2-7, with TRBD2 matching over 8 bases. Trimming cost V 2 bases and J 9 bases; bases outside gene matches: 15. This CDR3 is 16 amino acids long. The CDR3 nucleotides read TGTGCCAGCAGTTTAACAGCGAGCGGGGGCGACTGGGGGCAGTACTTC. This translates into CASSLTASGGDWGQYF.

This clonotype was recorded a few times. The V gene is TRBV5-1, the J gene TRBJ1-2; 11 nucleotides match TRBD1. CDR1 is SGHRS and CDR2 is YFSETQ in the germline V gene. Germline trimming cut 3 bases from V and 5 bases from J; bases unmatched to any gene: 18. CDR3 length: 19 residues. In DNA, the CDR3 is TGCGCCAGCAGCTACCCCTCGGGACAGGGGGTTCCTTACGGGTATGGCTACACCTTC. Its protein product is CASSYPSGQGVPYGYGYTF.

The chain uses TRBV24-1 and TRBJ1-1; D remains unclear. Germline V gene lookup returns CDR1 KGHDR and CDR2 SFDVKD. The CDR3 runs 11 residues. Trimming cost V 2 bases and J 14 bases, with 11 bases left between them. DNA for the CDR3: TGTGCCACCAGTGATTCCCTTGGGAGCTTCTTT. It translates to CATSDSLGSFF.

This clonotype was picked up a small number of times. The chain joins TRBV7-9 to TRBJ2-3; D unresolved. CDR3 size: 13 residues. Germline CDR1 SEHNR, CDR2 FQNEAQ (reference sequence). The ends were cut back, 1 base at V and 6 bases at J, with 8 bases in the middle. Here the CDR3 DNA reads TGTGCCAGCAGCTTAGTCTGGCCTGATACGCAGTATTTT. Translating gives CASSLVWPDTQYF.

In this sample, this clonotype turned up many times. This rearrangement joins TRBV24-1 to TRBJ2-2; D may be TRBD1 (5 bases). The CDR3 is made up of 14 amino acids. Germline V gene lookup returns CDR1 KGHDR and CDR2 SFDVKD. Trimming cost V 4 bases and J 3 bases, with 8 bases left between them. CDR3 amino acids: CATSEGRDTGELFF. Written as DNA, the CDR3 is TGTGCCACCAGTGAGGGCAGGGACACCGGGGAGCTGTTTTTT.

This clonotype appeared a few times. The DNA for the CDR3 is TGCAGTGCTAGAACCCAGCTAGCGATTGGAGAGACCCAGTACTTC. Its translation is CSARTQLAIGETQYF. The V gene is TRBV20-1, the J gene TRBJ2-5; TRBD2 might be the D (6 bases). V dropped 2 bases and J dropped 4 bases, with 17 bases sitting between them. Germline V gives CDR1 DFQATT, CDR2 SNEGSKA (reference sequence). The CDR3 contains 15 residues.

There are many counts of this clonotype. V and J are TRBV7-9 and TRBJ2-1; D possibly corresponds to TRBD1 (5 bases). Trimming took off 4 bases at V and 0 bases at J, with 16 bases between the two ends. Germline CDR1 and CDR2: SEHNR and FQNEAQ (reference sequence). This CDR3 comprises 17 residues. The CDR3 nucleotides read TGTGCCAGCAGCTCCACTGGACAATTGAGCTCCTACAATGAGCAGTTCTTC. This sequence encodes CASSSTGQLSSYNEQFF.